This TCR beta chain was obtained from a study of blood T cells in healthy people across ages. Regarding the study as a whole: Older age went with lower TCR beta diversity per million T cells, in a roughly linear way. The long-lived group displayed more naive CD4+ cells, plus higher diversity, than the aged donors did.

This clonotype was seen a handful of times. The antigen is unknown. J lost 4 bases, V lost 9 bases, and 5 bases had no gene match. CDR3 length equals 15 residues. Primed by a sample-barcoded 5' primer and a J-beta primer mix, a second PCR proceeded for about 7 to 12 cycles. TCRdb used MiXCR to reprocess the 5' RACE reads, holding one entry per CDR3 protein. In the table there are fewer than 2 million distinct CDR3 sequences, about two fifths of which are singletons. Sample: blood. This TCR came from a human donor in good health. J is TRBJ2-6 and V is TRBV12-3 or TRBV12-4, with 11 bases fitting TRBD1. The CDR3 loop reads CASGQGAPGANVLTF. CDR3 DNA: TGTGCCAGTGGACAGGGGGCTCCCGGGGCCAACGTCCTGACTTTC.